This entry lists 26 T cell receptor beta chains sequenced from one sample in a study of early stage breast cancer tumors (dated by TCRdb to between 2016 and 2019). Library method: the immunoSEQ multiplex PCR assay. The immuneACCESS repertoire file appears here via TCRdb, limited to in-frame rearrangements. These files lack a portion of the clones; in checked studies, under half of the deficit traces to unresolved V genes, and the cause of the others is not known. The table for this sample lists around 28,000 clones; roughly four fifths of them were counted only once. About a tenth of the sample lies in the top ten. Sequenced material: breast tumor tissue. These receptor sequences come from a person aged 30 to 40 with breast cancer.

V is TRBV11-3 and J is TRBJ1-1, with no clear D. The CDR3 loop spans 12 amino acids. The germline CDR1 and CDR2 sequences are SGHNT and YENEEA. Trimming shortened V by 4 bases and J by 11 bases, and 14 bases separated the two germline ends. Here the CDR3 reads CASSSSGNRAFF. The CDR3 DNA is TGTGCCAGCAGCTCAAGCGGAAATCGGGCTTTCTTT.

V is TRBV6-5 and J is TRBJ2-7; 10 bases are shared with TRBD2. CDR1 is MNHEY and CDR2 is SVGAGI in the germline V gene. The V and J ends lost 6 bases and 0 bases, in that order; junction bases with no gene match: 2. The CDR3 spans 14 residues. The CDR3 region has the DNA TGTGCCAGCAGGGCTAGCGGGAGCTCCTACGAGCAGTACTTC. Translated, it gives CASRASGSSYEQYF.

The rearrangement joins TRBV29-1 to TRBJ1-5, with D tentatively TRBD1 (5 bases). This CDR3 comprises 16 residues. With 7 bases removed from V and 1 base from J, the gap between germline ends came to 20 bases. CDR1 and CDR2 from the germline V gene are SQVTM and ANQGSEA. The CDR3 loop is CSALGVGGGSNQPQHF. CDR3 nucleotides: TGCAGCGCTCTGGGCGTCGGGGGGGGGAGCAATCAGCCCCAGCATTTT.

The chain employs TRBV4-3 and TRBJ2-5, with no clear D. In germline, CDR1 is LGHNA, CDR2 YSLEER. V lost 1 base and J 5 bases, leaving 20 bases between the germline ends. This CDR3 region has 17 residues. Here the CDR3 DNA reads TGCGCCAGCAGCCAAGGTTTCTCTGCCGCGAACCCGGAGACCCAGTACTTC. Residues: CASSQGFSAANPETQYF.

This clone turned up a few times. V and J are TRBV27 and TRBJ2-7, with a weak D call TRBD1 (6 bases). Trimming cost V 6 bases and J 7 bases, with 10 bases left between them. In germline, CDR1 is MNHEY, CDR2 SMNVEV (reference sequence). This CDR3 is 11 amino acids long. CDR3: CASRQGREQYF. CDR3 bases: TGTGCCAGCAGACAGGGCCGAGAGCAGTACTTC.

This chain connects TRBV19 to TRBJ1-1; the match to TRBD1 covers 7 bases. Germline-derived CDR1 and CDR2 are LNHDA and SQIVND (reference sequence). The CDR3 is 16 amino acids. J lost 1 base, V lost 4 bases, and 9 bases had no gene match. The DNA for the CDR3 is TGTGCCAGTAGTACACGGACAGGCTGGGGGAACACTGAAGCTTTCTTT. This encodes CASSTRTGWGNTEAFF. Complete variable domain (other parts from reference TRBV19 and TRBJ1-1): DGGITQSPKYLFRKEGQNVTLSCEQNLNHDAMYWYRQDPGQGLRLIYYSQIVNDFQKGDIAEGYSVSREKKESFPLTVTSAQKNPTAFYLCASSTRTGWGNTEAFFGQGTRLTVV.

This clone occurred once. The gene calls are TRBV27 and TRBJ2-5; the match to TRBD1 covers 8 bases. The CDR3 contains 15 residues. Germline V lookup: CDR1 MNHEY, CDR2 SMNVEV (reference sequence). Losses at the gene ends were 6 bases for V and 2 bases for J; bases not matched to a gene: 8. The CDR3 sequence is CASRPRQGRQETQYF. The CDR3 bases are TGTGCCAGCAGACCTAGACAGGGGCGACAAGAGACCCAGTACTTC.

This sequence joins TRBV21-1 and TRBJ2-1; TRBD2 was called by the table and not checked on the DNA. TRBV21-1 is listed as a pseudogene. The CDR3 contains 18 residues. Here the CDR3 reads CASSKWDPLAGVNYEQFF. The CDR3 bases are TGTGCCAGCAGCAAATGGGACCCCTTAGCGGGAGTAAACTATGAGCAGTTCTTC.

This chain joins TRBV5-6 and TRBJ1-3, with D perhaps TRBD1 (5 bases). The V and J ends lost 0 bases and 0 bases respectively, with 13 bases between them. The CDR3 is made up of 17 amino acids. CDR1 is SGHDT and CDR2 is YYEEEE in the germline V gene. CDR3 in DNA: TGTGCCAGCAGCTTGGAGGGTCGGGGGAGCTCTGGAAACACCATATATTTT. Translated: CASSLEGRGSSGNTIYF.

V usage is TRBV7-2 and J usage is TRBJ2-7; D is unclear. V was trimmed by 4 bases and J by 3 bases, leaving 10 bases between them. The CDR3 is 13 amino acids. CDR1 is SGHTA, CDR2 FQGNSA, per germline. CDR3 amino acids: CASSYTTVYEQYF. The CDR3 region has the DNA TGTGCCAGCAGCTACACTACGGTCTACGAGCAGTACTTC.

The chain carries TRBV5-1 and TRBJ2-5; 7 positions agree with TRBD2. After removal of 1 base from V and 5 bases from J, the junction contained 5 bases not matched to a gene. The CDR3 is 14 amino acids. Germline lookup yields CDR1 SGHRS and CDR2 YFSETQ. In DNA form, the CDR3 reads TGCGCCAGCAGCTTGCCAGCGGGAAAGGAGACCCAGTACTTC. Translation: CASSLPAGKETQYF. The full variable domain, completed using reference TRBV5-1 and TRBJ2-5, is KAGVTQTPRYLIKTRGQQVTLSCSPISGHRSVSWYQQTPGQGLQFLFEYFSETQRNKGNFPGRFSGRQFSNSRSEMNVSTLELGDSALYLCASSLPAGKETQYFGPGTRLLVL.

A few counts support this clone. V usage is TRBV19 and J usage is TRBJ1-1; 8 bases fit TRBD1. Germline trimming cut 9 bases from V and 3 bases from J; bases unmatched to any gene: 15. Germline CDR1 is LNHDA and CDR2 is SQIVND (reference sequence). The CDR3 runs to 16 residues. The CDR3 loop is CASCIQGALEDTEAFF. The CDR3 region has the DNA TGTGCCAGCTGTATTCAGGGGGCCCTGGAGGACACTGAAGCTTTCTTT.

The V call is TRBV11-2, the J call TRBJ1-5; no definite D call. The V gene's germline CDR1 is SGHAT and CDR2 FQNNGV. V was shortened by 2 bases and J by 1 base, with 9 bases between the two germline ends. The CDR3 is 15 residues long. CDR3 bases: TGTGCCAGCAGCTTAATGGCGGGGAGCAATCAGCCCCAGCATTTT. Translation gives CASSLMAGSNQPQHF.

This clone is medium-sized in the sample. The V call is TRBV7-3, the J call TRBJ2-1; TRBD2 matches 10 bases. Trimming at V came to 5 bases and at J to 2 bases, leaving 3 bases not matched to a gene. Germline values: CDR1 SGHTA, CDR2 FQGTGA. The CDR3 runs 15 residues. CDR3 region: CASSRTSGPYNEQFF. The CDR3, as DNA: TGTGCCAGCAGCCGGACTAGCGGCCCCTACAATGAGCAGTTCTTC.

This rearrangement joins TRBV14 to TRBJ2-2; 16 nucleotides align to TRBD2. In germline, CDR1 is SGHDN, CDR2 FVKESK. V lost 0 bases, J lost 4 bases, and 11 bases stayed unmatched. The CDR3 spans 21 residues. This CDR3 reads CASSQEMAGTSGREVTGELFF. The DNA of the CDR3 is TGTGCCAGCAGCCAAGAAATGGCCGGGACTAGCGGGAGGGAGGTCACCGGGGAGCTGTTTTTT.

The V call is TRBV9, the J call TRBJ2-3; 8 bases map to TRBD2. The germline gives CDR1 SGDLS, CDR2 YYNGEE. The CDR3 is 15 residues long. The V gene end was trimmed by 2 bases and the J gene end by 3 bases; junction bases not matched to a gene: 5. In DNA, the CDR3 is TGTGCCAGCAGCGTGACGGGAGGGGTTACAGATACGCAGTATTTT. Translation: CASSVTGGVTDTQYF.

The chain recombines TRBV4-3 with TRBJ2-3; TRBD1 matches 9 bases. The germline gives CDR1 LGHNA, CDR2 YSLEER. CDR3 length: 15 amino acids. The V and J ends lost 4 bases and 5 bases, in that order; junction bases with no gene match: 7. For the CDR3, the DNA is TGCGCCAGCAGCCGGGGACTGGACAGGGGAGATACGCAGTATTTT. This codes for CASSRGLDRGDTQYF.

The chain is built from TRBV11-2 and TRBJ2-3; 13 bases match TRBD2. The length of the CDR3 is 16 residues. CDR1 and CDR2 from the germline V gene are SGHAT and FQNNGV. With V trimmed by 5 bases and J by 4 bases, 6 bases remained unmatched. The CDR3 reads CASSPWTSGSPDTQYF. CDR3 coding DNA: TGTGCCAGCAGCCCGTGGACTAGCGGGAGCCCAGATACGCAGTATTTT.

CDR3 sequence reads: CASSLRGNSISYEQYF. CDR3 in DNA: TGTGCCAGCAGCTTACGGGGGAACTCTATCTCCTACGAGCAGTACTTC. The chain is built from TRBV7-9 and TRBJ2-7, with a weak D call TRBD2 (6 bases). CDR3 length equals 16 residues. V was clipped by 2 bases and J by 0 bases, with 14 bases between them. Germline V CDR1 and CDR2: SEHNR, FQNEAQ (reference sequence).

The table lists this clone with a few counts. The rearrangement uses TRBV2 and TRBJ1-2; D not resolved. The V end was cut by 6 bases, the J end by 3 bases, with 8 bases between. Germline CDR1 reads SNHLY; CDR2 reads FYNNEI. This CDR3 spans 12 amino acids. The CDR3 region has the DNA TGTGCCAGCAGGAGGGAGGACTATGGCTACACCTTC. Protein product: CASRREDYGYTF.

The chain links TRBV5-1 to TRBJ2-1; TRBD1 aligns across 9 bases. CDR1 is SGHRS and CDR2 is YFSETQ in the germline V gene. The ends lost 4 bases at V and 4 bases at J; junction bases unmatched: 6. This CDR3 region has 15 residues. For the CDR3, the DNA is TGCGCCAGCAGCATCGGGACAGGGACTTACAATGAGCAGTTCTTC. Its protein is CASSIGTGTYNEQFF.

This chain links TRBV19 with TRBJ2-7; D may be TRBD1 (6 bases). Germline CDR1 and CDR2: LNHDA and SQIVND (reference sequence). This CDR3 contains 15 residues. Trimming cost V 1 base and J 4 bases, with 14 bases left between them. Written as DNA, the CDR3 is TGTGCCAGTAGTATAGGGGGGCAGGGGACGTACGAGCAGTACTTC. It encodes CASSIGGQGTYEQYF.

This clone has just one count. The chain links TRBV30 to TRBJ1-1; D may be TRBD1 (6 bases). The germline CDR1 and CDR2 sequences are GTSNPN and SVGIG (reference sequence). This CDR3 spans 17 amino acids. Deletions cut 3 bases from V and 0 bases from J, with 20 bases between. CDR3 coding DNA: TGTGCCTGGAGGAAGGGGGGCGGGACGGTGGTGAACACTGAAGCTTTCTTT. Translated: CAWRKGGGTVVNTEAFF.

The CDR3 reads CASKHTRDRSYGYTF. Here the CDR3 DNA reads TGTGCCAGCAAACATACCCGGGACAGGAGCTATGGCTACACCTTC. The chain couples TRBV2 to TRBJ1-2; TRBD1 aligns across 8 bases. Germline lookup yields CDR1 SNHLY and CDR2 FYNNEI. V was pared by 7 bases and J by 4 bases, with 11 bases of the junction left unmatched. The CDR3 length is 15 residues. The whole variable domain, remainder taken from reference TRBV2 and TRBJ1-2, is EPEVTQTPSHQVTQMGQEVILRCVPISNHLYFYWYRQILGQKVEFLVSFYNNEISEKSEIFDDQFSVERPDGSNFTLKIRSTKLEDSAMYFCASKHTRDRSYGYTFGSGTRLTVV.

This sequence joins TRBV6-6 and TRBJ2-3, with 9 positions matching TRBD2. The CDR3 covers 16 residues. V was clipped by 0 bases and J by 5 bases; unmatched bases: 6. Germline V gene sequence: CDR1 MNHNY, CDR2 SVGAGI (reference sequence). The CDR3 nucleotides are TGTGCCAGCAGTTACTCGCTAGCGGGGACGGGAGATACGCAGTATTTT. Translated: CASSYSLAGTGDTQYF.

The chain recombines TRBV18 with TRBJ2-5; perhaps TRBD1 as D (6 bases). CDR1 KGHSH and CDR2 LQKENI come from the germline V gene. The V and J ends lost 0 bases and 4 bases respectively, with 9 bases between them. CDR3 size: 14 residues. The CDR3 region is CASSPPAGAETQYF. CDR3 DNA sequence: TGTGCCAGCTCACCACCGGCAGGGGCAGAGACCCAGTACTTC.